This is a list of T cell receptor beta chains from one sample in a study of CD8 T cells in Susac syndrome. TCRdb used MiXCR to reprocess the immunoSEQ multiplex PCR reads, holding one entry per CDR3 protein. Among 100,000 to 150,000 distinct CDR3 sequences listed, roughly 76% were seen once. The sequenced sample was CD8+ T cells from PBMCs. The receptor source for this set is a human donor with multiple sclerosis. CDR3s include the opening cysteine and the closing phenylalanine or tryptophan.

j_call v_call cdr3_aa
TRBJ2-2 TRBV7-9 CASSLPGGEAGELFF
TRBJ2-1 TRBV27 CASSPNSPSVEQFF
TRBJ1-1 TRBV7-6 CASSHGQGPPEAFF
TRBJ1-6 TRBV6-1 CASSEADRKYNSPLHF
TRBJ2-1 TRBV19 CASSHSGSSYNEQFF
TRBJ2-1 TRBV7-9 CASSFPPFNEQFF
TRBJ1-4 TRBV2 CASNLNQRQVSNEKLFF
TRBJ1-2 TRBV20-1 CSARDPGTDYGYTF
TRBJ2-1 TRBV5-1 CASSLSHNEQFF
TRBJ2-3 TRBV25-1 CASSEESDTQYF
TRBJ1-2 TRBV12-5 CASGLVPRQGGGYGYTF
TRBJ2-7 TRBV7-9 CASSYGSYEQYF
TRBJ2-1 TRBV19 CASSQGQGMDEQFF
TRBJ2-3 TRBV20-1 CSARVEEGLAGTDTQYF
TRBJ1-1 TRBV19 CASSQANTEAFF
TRBJ2-3 TRBV7-3 CASSPTSGGTDTQYF
TRBJ2-3 TRBV4-1 CASSQLAVTDTQYF
TRBJ1-3 TRBV19 CASSANTIYF
TRBJ2-1 TRBV4-3 CASSPSPGAGGWNEQFF
TRBJ1-1 TRBV19 CASVTGGNTEAFF
TRBJ2-5 TRBV2 CASSRRDGAYQETQYF
TRBJ2-7 TRBV4-1 CASSQDISQESYEQYF
TRBJ1-5 TRBV19 CASSWVLNQPQHF
TRBJ2-1 TRBV19 CASRWAGEQFF
TRBJ2-1 TRBV5-5 CASSFAGLSINEQFF
TRBJ1-5 TRBV19 CASSADSYSNQPQHF
TRBJ2-3 TRBV5-1 CASSLGAGTDTQYF
TRBJ1-2 TRBV20-1 CSALSPTGGLYGYTF
TRBJ2-5 TRBV25-1 CASTLGGEETQYF
TRBJ2-1 TRBV19 CASSASGSSYNEQFF
TRBJ1-1 TRBV29-1 CSVALGQGMTHTEAFF
TRBJ1-1 TRBV11-2 CASSLGAVTEAFF
TRBJ2-5 TRBV19 CASSIDSGRALPGTQYF
TRBJ2-5 TRBV6-1 CASSIPSGGQETQYF
TRBJ2-1 TRBV7-9 CASSSNRDSLDEQFF
TRBJ1-1 TRBV25-1 CASSQGGMNTEAFF
TRBJ2-5 TRBV28 CASSLSSGRKIRETQYF
TRBJ1-2 TRBV5-4 CASSSGGAVGYTF
TRBJ2-3 TRBV10-3 CAIREGATDTQYF
TRBJ2-1 TRBV6-2/TRBV6-3 CASSFTGNEQFF